Reported below is one T cell receptor beta chain. V lost 5 bases, J lost 6 bases, and 16 bases lay in between. In germline, CDR1 is MNHNY, CDR2 SVGAGI (reference sequence). CDR3 length: 14 residues. This entry belongs to a study of blood T cell repertoires in COVID-19. Turning to the study itself: Collection of acute and convalescent COVID-19 samples took place in the United States, Italy and Spain. PBMCs, B-cell-depleted T cells, or T cells provided the cDNA or gDNA that made up the material.

Original methodology: Scientists estimated how many nucleated cells there were by amplifying reference gene primers. Generated by immunoSEQ multiplex PCR, the TCRdb table keeps only in-frame clones and is missing some. V and J calls and clone size are as listed in that table; D and trimming were resolved from the DNA. This table holds 150,000 to 250,000 clones, 82% found once. Source material: peripheral blood. This chain joins TRBV6-6 and TRBJ1-2; a possible D gene is TRBD1 (6 bases). This TCR came from a human donor with acute or convalescent COVID-19. The donor label of this sample is uncertain. The CDR3 DNA follows: TGTGCCAGCAGTACTTCCGGGACACCCCATGGCTACACCTTC. As protein: CASSTSGTPHGYTF.